This TCR beta chain emerged from a study of cytomegalovirus exposure and HLA in healthy donors. Study background: A subsequent analysis reported that the 120 validation repertoires were produced on the same platform that had also been used for the 666 first-cohort repertoires.

Sequencing was performed with immunoSEQ multiplex PCR; in TCRdb, only in-frame clones are kept and a portion is missing. The profile shows over 150,000 clones, 75% to 90% of them singletons. To note about this clone: Its target is not known.

This CDR3 spans 17 amino acids. Trimming stripped 0 bases from V and 2 bases from J, with 14 bases between. Germline V CDR1 and CDR2: SGHNT, YENEEA. Findings of the study overall: The listing of 150 to 200 TCR beta chains classed them as cytomegalovirus-associated.

This receptor was identified in a young man in good health and CMV-seropositive. Sequenced material: PBMCs. The chain carries TRBV11-3 and TRBJ2-1; weak D call: TRBD2 (6 bases). The CDR3 region has the DNA TGTGCCAGCAGCTTAGATCGCGGGATTGCCCCCTACAATGAGCAGTTCTTC. Residues: CASSLDRGIAPYNEQFF.